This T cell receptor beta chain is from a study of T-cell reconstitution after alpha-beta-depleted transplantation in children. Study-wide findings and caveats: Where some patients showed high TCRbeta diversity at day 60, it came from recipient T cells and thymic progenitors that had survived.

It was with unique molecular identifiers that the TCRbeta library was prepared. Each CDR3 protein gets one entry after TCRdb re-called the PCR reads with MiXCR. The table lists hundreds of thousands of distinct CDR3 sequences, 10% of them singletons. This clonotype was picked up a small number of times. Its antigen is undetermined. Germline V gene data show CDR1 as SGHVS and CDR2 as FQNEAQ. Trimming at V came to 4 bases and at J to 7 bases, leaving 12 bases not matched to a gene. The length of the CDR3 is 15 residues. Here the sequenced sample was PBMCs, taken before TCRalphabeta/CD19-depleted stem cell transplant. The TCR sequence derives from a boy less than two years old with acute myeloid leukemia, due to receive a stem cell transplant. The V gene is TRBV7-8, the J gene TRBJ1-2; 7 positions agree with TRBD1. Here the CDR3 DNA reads TGTGCCAGCAGCTCCGCAGATGGACAGGTCTCTGGCTACACCTTC. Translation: CASSSADGQVSGYTF.